This passage covers 18 T cell receptor beta chains from one sample sequenced in a study of blood T cell repertoires in COVID-19 (dated by TCRdb to the early 2020s). Preparation of the library involved the immunoSEQ multiplex PCR assay. As stored in TCRdb, this immuneACCESS dataset retains in-frame rearrangements with V and J assigned. A fraction of the clones does not appear; measured against another copy, unresolved V genes explain less than half of the discrepancy, and the remainder lacks a known reason. The sample table contains under 250,000 clones; only one count was recorded for 80% to 90% of them. The ten largest clones add up to about 9.7% of the sample. The sample consisted of peripheral blood. Every receptor here comes from a man aged 50 or older with active or convalescent COVID-19.

The chain is built from TRBV2 and TRBJ2-5, with D possibly TRBD1 on 5 matching bases. This CDR3 has 13 residues. Germline CDR1 reads SNHLY; CDR2 reads FYNNEI. V lost 5 bases to trimming and J lost 3 bases, with 10 bases between them. The CDR3 loop is CASSKLREETQYF. CDR3 DNA: TGTGCCAGCAGTAAGCTCAGGGAAGAGACCCAGTACTTC.

The chain couples TRBV5-1 to TRBJ2-3, with D possibly being TRBD1 (5 bases). Germline V gene data show CDR1 as SGHRS and CDR2 as YFSETQ. The length of the CDR3 is 14 residues. V was shortened by 4 bases and J by 3 bases, with 12 bases between the two germline ends. CDR3 in amino acids: CASSDDSLTDTQYF. The CDR3 DNA sequence: TGCGCCAGCAGCGATGACAGCCTGACAGATACGCAGTATTTT.

CDR3 DNA sequence: TGTGCCAGCAGTTACGACAGGGGAGAGGGCTACAGTGAAGCTTTCTTT. Protein sequence: CASSYDRGEGYSEAFF. The chain combines TRBV6-5 with TRBJ1-1, with TRBD1 matching 8 bases. The CDR3 totals 16 residues. Germline V gene lookup returns CDR1 MNHEY and CDR2 SVGAGI. Germline trimming cut 2 bases from V and 7 bases from J; bases unmatched to any gene: 12.

This clone was observed once. The chain links TRBV12-3 or TRBV12-4 to TRBJ1-2; D uncertain. With 2 bases removed from V and 4 bases from J, the gap between germline ends came to 8 bases. This CDR3 has 13 residues. The CDR3 loop reads CASSLPGFYGYTF. The CDR3 bases are TGTGCCAGCAGTTTACCGGGGTTCTATGGCTACACCTTC.

The sample holds a few counts of this clone. The CDR3, as DNA: TGTGCCAGCAGCTTACGGGGGAGTTACTATGGCTACACCTTC. Residues: CASSLRGSYYGYTF. The J gene is TRBJ1-2, the V gene TRBV11-1; possibly TRBD1 for D (5 bases). Germline V CDR1 and CDR2: SGHAT, FQDESV (reference sequence). CDR3 length: 14 amino acids. Trimming removed 2 bases at V and 3 bases at J, with 10 bases between.

In its sample, this clone was seen once. The V and J genes are TRBV7-8 and TRBJ2-3, with TRBD2 matching over 7 bases. The CDR3 length is 20 residues. Germline CDR1 SGHVS, CDR2 FQNEAQ. The trim removed 4 bases at V and 0 bases at J, leaving 19 bases unmatched. CDR3 nucleotide sequence: TGTGCCAGCAGCTCCTTGGGGGTGAGCGGGGTAAAACTTAGCACAGATACGCAGTATTTT. Encoded protein: CASSSLGVSGVKLSTDTQYF.

The chain has TRBV6-1 and TRBJ2-3, with D maybe TRBD1 (6 bases). Germline V lookup: CDR1 MNHNS, CDR2 SASEGT. V dropped 1 base and J dropped 7 bases, with 9 bases sitting between them. The CDR3 covers 13 residues. This chain's CDR3 is CASSEVRGNTQYF. The CDR3 DNA follows: TGTGCCAGCAGTGAAGTCAGGGGCAATACGCAGTATTTT.

V usage is TRBV19 and J usage is TRBJ2-3, with D tentatively TRBD1 (6 bases). V was clipped by 1 base and J by 1 base, with 12 bases between them. CDR1 and CDR2 (germline): LNHDA, SQIVND (reference sequence). This CDR3 contains 16 residues. The CDR3 bases are TGTGCCAGTAGTATAGCCAGGGGCGCGGGCACAGATACGCAGTATTTT. Residues: CASSIARGAGTDTQYF.

V usage is TRBV19 and J usage is TRBJ1-1, with TRBD1 as a possible D gene (5 bases). The V end was cut by 3 bases, the J end by 4 bases, with 12 bases between. Germline V gene sequence: CDR1 LNHDA, CDR2 SQIVND (reference sequence). The CDR3 extends over 14 amino acids. In DNA, the CDR3 is TGTGCCAGTAGTATTTTTGGGGGGAGCACTGAAGCTTTCTTT. It encodes CASSIFGGSTEAFF.

The chain joins TRBV3-1 (or the pseudogene TRBV3-2) to TRBJ1-1, with D tentatively TRBD1 (5 bases). The V and J ends lost 1 base and 1 base respectively, with 7 bases between them. Germline CDR1 reads LGHDT; CDR2 reads YNNKEL (reference sequence). The CDR3 has 14 amino acids. CDR3 bases: TGTGCCAGCAGCCAAGGAACAGGGAACACTGAAGCTTTCTTT. It specifies CASSQGTGNTEAFF.

The rearrangement links TRBV27 to TRBJ2-2, with 7 bases aligning to TRBD1. V gave up 2 bases and J gave up 5 bases; unmatched junction bases: 2. Germline CDR1 MNHEY, CDR2 SMNVEV (reference sequence). The CDR3 extends over 14 amino acids. CDR3 bases: TGTGCCAGCAGTTTAACAGGGGTAACCGGGGAGCTGTTTTTT. Its translation: CASSLTGVTGELFF.

V and J are TRBV2 and TRBJ2-3, with a weak D call TRBD2 (5 bases). Deletions cut 4 bases from V and 4 bases from J, with 9 bases between. CDR3 length equals 13 residues. Germline V gives CDR1 SNHLY, CDR2 FYNNEI. The CDR3 reads CASSGTRSDTQYF. The CDR3 DNA follows: TGTGCCAGCAGTGGGACTCGCTCAGATACGCAGTATTTT.

This rearrangement joins TRBV18 to TRBJ2-3; the match to TRBD1 covers 10 bases. This CDR3 contains 14 residues. Germline trimming cut 4 bases from V and 3 bases from J; bases unmatched to any gene: 1. Germline CDR1 KGHSH, CDR2 LQKENI. The CDR3 bases are TGTGCCAGCTCACGGGACAGGGGTACAGATACGCAGTATTTT. This translates into CASSRDRGTDTQYF.

The chain recombines TRBV7-3 with TRBJ2-1, with D uncertain. CDR3 size: 16 residues. Trimming shortened V by 5 bases and J by 0 bases, and 14 bases separated the two germline ends. In germline, CDR1 is SGHTA, CDR2 FQGTGA. The CDR3 protein is CASSPVDKYSYNEQFF. The DNA for the CDR3 is TGTGCCAGCAGCCCCGTCGACAAATACTCCTACAATGAGCAGTTCTTC.

The V call is TRBV5-1, the J call TRBJ2-4, with a tentative D call TRBD2 (5 bases). Between the trimmed V and J ends, which lost 0 bases and 6 bases, there was a span of 10 bases. The germline V gene encodes CDR1 SGHRS and CDR2 YFSETQ. This CDR3 is 14 amino acids long. The CDR3 coding sequence is TGCGCCAGCAGCTTGGGGCAGGCGGGAAACATTCAGTACTTC. Protein product: CASSLGQAGNIQYF.

V gene TRBV11-2 combines with J gene TRBJ1-2; 9 nucleotides align to TRBD1. Germline CDR1 is SGHAT and CDR2 is FQNNGV. After removal of 4 bases from V and 8 bases from J, the junction contained 2 bases not matched to a gene. The CDR3 is made up of 12 amino acids. This chain's CDR3 is CASSWGQGGYTF. CDR3 in DNA: TGTGCCAGCAGCTGGGGACAGGGCGGCTACACCTTC.

This clone was observed at least ten times. This CDR3 is CASSLSTSGTYNEQFF. In DNA form, the CDR3 reads TGTGCCAGCAGTTTATCGACCAGCGGAACCTACAATGAGCAGTTCTTC. The genes are TRBV27 and TRBJ2-1; D is possibly TRBD2 (5 bases). The CDR3 extends over 16 amino acids. Between the trimmed V and J ends, which lost 0 bases and 2 bases, there was a span of 11 bases. The germline V gene encodes CDR1 MNHEY and CDR2 SMNVEV (reference sequence).

A remark on this clone: The sample contains more than one DNA sequence encoding this CDR3. The V and J genes are TRBV5-1 and TRBJ1-2, with D possibly being TRBD1 (6 bases). The length of the CDR3 is 13 residues. Trimming took off 4 bases at V and 2 bases at J, with 9 bases between the two ends. Germline lookup yields CDR1 SGHRS and CDR2 YFSETQ. CDR3 nucleotide sequence: TGCGCCAGCAGCCTGGGACACAACTATGGCTACACCTTC. Encoded protein: CASSLGHNYGYTF. Based on the CDR3 plus reference TRBV5-1 and TRBJ1-2, the full variable domain is KAGVTQTPRYLIKTRGQQVTLSCSPISGHRSVSWYQQTPGQGLQFLFEYFSETQRNKGNFPGRFSGRQFSNSRSEMNVSTLELGDSALYLCASSLGHNYGYTFGSGTRLTVV.